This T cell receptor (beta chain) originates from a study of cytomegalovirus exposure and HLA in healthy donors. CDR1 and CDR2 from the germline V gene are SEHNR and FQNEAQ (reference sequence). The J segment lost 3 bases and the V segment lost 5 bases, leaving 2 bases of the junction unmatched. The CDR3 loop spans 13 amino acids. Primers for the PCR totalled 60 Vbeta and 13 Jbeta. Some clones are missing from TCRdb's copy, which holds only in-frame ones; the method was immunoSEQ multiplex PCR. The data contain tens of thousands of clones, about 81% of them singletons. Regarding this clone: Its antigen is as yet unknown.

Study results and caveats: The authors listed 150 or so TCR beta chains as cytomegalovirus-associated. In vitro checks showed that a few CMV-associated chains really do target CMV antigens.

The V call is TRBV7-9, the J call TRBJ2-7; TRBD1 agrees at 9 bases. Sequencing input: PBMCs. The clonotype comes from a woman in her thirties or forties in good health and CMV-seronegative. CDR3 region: CASSPTGGYEQYF. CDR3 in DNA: TGTGCCAGCAGCCCGACAGGGGGCTACGAGCAGTACTTC.